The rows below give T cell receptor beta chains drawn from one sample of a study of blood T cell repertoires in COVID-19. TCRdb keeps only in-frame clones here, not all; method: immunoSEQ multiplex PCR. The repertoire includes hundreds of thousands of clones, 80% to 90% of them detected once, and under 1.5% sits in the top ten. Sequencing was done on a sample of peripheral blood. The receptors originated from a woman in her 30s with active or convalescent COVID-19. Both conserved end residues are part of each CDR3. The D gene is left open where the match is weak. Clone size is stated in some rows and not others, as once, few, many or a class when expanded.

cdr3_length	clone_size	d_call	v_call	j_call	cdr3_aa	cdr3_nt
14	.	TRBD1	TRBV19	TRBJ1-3	CASSWGTAGNTIYF	TGTGCCAGTAGTTGGGGGACAGCAGGAAACACCATATATTTT
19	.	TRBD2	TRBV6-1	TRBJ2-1	CASSESPRGWTSGSDEQFF	TGTGCCAGCAGTGAAAGCCCTAGGGGGTGGACTAGCGGGAGCGATGAGCAGTTCTTC
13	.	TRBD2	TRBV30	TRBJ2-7	CAWGPGTSYEQYF	TGTGCCTGGGGCCCCGGGACTAGCTACGAGCAGTACTTC
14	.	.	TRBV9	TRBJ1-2	CASSEGDGFYGYTF	TGTGCCAGCAGCGAGGGGGACGGGTTCTATGGCTACACCTTC
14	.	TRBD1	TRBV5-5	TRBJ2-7	CASSRGDRGVEQYF	TGTGCCAGCAGCCGGGGGGACAGGGGAGTCGAGCAGTACTTC
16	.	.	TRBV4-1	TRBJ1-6	CASSQGSNSYNSPLHF	TGCGCCAGCAGCCAAGGTTCCAACTCCTATAATTCACCCCTCCACTTT
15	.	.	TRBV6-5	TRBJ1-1	CASSYSTAPMSEAFF	TGTGCCAGCAGTTACTCAACAGCTCCTATGAGTGAAGCTTTCTTT
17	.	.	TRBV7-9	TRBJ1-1	CASSPHPTKIGGTEAFF	TGTGCCAGCAGCCCACATCCCACCAAAATAGGGGGCACTGAAGCTTTCTTT
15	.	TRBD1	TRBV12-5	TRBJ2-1	CASGRGTGISHEQFF	TGTGCTAGTGGCCGCGGGACAGGGATTTCCCATGAGCAGTTCTTC
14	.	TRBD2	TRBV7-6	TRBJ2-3	CASSLAGLADTQYF	TGTGCCAGCAGCTTAGCAGGACTAGCAGATACGCAGTATTTT
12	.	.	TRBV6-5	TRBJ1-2	CATLVGGGSYTF	TGTGCCACCCTAGTCGGGGGTGGGAGCTACACCTTC
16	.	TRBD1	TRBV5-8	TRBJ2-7	CASSLAGSDRGYEQYF	TGTGCCAGCAGCTTGGCTGGGTCAGACAGGGGTTACGAGCAGTACTTC
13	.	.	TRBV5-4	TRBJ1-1	CASSLRGNTEAFF	TGTGCCAGCAGCTTGCGAGGGAACACTGAAGCTTTCTTT
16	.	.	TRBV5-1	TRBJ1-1	CASSLVGASGNTEAFF	TGCGCCAGCAGCTTGGTAGGGGCATCCGGAAACACTGAAGCTTTCTTT
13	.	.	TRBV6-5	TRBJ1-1	CASLDRRLSEAFF	TGTGCCAGCCTAGACAGACGGTTAAGTGAAGCTTTCTTT
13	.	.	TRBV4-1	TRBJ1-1	CASSQTGNTEAFF	TGCGCCAGCAGCCAAACAGGGAACACTGAAGCTTTCTTT
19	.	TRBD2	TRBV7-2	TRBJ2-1	CASSLASSGGPWSYNEQFF	TGTGCCAGCAGCTTAGCGAGCAGCGGGGGGCCCTGGTCCTACAATGAGCAGTTCTTC
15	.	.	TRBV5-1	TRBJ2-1	CASSSGAGSYNEQFF	TGCGCCAGCAGCTCGGGCGCGGGATCCTACAATGAGCAGTTCTTC
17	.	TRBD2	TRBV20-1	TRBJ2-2	CSASHLAGGPNTGELFF	TGCAGTGCTAGTCATCTAGCGGGGGGGCCGAACACCGGGGAGCTGTTTTTT
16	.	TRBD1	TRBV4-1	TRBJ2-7	CASSQPTDRGSYEQYF	TGCGCCAGCAGCCAGCCGACGGACAGGGGGTCCTACGAGCAGTACTTC
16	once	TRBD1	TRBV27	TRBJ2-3	CASSLYGTGSPDTQYF	TGTGCCAGCAGTTTATATGGGACAGGGAGCCCAGATACGCAGTATTTT
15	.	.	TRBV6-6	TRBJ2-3	CASSLEDTSTDTQYF	TGTGCCAGCAGCCTGGAAGACACTAGCACAGATACGCAGTATTTT
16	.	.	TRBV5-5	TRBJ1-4	CASSLSGGARFEKLFF	TGTGCCAGCAGCTTGTCTGGGGGGGCGCGTTTTGAAAAACTGTTTTTT
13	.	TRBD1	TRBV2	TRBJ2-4	CASSAGQGSIQYF	TGTGCCAGCAGCGCGGGACAGGGCAGCATTCAGTACTTC
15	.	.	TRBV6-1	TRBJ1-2	CASSEFGGTGTGYTF	TGTGCCAGCAGTGAGTTCGGTGGAACAGGGACTGGCTACACCTTC
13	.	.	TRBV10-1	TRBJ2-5	CASSESALSAQYF	TGCGCCAGCAGTGAGTCTGCCCTATCGGCCCAGTACTTC
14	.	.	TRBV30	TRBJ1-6	CASPRQDLASPLHF	TGTGCCTCCCCACGACAGGATTTGGCTTCACCCCTCCACTTT
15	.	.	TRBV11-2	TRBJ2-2	CASSIQGESTGELFF	TGTGCCAGCAGTATACAGGGTGAAAGCACCGGGGAGCTGTTTTTT
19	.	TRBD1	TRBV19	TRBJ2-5	CASSIGVPIPGQGQETQYF	TGTGCCAGTAGTATCGGGGTCCCGATCCCGGGACAGGGCCAAGAGACCCAGTACTTC
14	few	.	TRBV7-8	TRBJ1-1	CASSLATGNTEAFF	TGTGCCAGCAGCTTAGCAACGGGGAACACTGAAGCTTTCTTT
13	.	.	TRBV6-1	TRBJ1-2	CASSDPGYYGYTF	TGTGCCAGCAGTGATCCGGGGTACTATGGCTACACCTTC
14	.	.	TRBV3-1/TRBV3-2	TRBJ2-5	CASSQEPGAGTQYF	TGTGCCAGCAGCCAAGAACCGGGAGCGGGGACCCAGTACTTC
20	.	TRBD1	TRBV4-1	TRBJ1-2	CASSQESYRDRGSVSYGYTF	TGCGCCAGCAGCCAAGAAAGCTATAGGGACAGGGGGAGTGTAAGCTATGGCTACACCTTC
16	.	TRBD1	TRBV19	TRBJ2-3	CASSVSPGQGTDTQYF	TGTGCCAGTAGTGTTAGCCCGGGACAGGGCACAGATACGCAGTATTTT